This T cell receptor beta chain was identified in a study of blood T cell repertoires in COVID-19. Across the study: The study drew acute and convalescent COVID-19 samples from the United States, Italy and Spain. T cells, B-cell-depleted T cells, or PBMCs provided the cDNA or gDNA that served as material.

Original data processing: Estimation of nucleated cell counts was performed using reference gene primer amplification. Data came from immunoSEQ multiplex PCR; TCRdb stores just in-frame clones and leaves some out. That table furnishes V, J and clone size, whereas the DNA furnished D and trimming. Of some 37,000 clones listed, 90% are singletons. The CDR3 covers 14 residues. Germline V CDR1 and CDR2: SGHTA, FQGTGA. The V gene lost 5 bases and the J gene lost 4 bases, with 14 bases spanning the gap. The sequenced sample consisted of peripheral blood. This chain uses TRBV7-3 with TRBJ1-1, with D uncertain. This clonotype was sampled from a human donor in a cohort sampled during active COVID-19. The CDR3 protein is CASSPGGVATEAFF. The CDR3 DNA reads as TGTGCCAGCAGCCCCGGCGGGGTGGCCACTGAAGCTTTCTTT.